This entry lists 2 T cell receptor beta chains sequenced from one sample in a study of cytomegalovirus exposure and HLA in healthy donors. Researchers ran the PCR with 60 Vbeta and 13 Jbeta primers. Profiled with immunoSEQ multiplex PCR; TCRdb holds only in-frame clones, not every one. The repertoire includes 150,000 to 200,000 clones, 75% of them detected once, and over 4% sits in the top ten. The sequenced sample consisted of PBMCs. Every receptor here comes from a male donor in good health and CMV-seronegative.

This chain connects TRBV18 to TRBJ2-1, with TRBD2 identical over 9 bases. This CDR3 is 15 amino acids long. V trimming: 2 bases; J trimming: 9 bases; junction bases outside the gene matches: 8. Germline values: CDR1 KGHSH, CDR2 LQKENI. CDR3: CASSPLTSGQGEQFF. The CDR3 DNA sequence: TGTGCCAGCTCACCATTGACTAGCGGCCAGGGTGAGCAGTTCTTC. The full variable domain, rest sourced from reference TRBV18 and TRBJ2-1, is NAGVMQNPRHLVRRRGQEARLRCSPMKGHSHVYWYRQLPEEGLKFMVYLQKENIIDESGMPKERFSAEFPKEGPSILRIQQVVRGDSAAYFCASSPLTSGQGEQFFGPGTRLTVL.

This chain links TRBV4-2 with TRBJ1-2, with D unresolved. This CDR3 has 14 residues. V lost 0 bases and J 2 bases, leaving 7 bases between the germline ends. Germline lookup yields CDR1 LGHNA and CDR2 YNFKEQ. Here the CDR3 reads CASSQEGQNYGYTF. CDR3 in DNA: TGTGCCAGCAGCCAAGAGGGCCAGAACTATGGCTACACCTTC.